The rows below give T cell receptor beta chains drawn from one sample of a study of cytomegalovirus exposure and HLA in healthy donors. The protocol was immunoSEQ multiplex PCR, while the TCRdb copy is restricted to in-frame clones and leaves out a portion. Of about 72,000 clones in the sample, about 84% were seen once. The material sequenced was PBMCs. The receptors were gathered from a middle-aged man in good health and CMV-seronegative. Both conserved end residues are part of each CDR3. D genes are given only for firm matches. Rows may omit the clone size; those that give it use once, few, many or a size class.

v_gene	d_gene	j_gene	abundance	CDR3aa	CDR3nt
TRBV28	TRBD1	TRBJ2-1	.	CASSITGTGVSNEQFF	TGTGCCAGCAGTATTACCGGGACAGGGGTTTCGAATGAGCAGTTCTTC
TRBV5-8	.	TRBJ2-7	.	CASTPPGLNRYEQYF	TGTGCCAGCACCCCCCCGGGACTGAACCGCTACGAGCAGTACTTC
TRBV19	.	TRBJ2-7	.	CASSSGSGKGLYEQYF	TGTGCCAGTAGCTCAGGCTCAGGGAAGGGCTTGTACGAGCAGTACTTC
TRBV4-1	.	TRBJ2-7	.	CASSPQVIYSYEQYF	TGCGCCAGCAGTCCTCAGGTTATCTACTCCTACGAGCAGTACTTC
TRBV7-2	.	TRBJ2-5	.	CASSPQGSPETQYF	TGTGCCAGCAGCCCCCAGGGCAGCCCAGAGACCCAGTACTTC
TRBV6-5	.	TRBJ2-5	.	CASSSQLPQETQYF	TGTGCCAGCAGTTCACAGCTGCCCCAAGAGACCCAGTACTTC
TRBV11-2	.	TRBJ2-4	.	CASSSRIAKNIQYF	TGTGCCAGCAGCTCCCGTATAGCCAAAAACATTCAGTACTTC
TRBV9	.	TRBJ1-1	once	CASSVETANTEAFF	TGTGCCAGCAGCGTAGAGACAGCAAACACTGAAGCTTTCTTT
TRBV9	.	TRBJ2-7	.	CASSAGTRPYEQYF	TGTGCCAGCAGCGCAGGGACTCGCCCCTACGAGCAGTACTTC
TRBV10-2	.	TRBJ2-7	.	CASSETGLGGDEQYF	TGCGCCAGCAGTGAGACGGGACTAGGGGGCGACGAGCAGTACTTC
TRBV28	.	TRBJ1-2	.	CASLRGYGYTF	TGTGCCAGCCTACGGGGCTATGGCTACACCTTC
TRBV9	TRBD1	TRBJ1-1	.	CASSIRTGLNF	TGTGCCAGCAGCATACGGACAGGCCTCAATTTT
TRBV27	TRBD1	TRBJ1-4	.	CASSGTGPEKLFF	TGTGCCAGCTCCGGGACAGGGCCTGAAAAACTGTTTTTT
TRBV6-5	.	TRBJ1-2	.	CASSYGTYGYTF	TGTGCCAGCAGTTACGGGACATACGGCTACACCTTC
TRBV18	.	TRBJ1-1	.	CASSPQQNTEAFF	TGTGCCAGCTCACCCCAACAGAACACTGAAGCTTTCTTT
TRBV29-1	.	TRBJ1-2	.	CSVEDRRNLAGYGYTF	TGCAGCGTTGAAGATCGCCGAAACCTGGCAGGCTATGGCTACACCTTC
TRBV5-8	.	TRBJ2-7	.	CASSWRETYEQYF	TGTGCCAGCAGCTGGAGGGAGACCTACGAGCAGTACTTC
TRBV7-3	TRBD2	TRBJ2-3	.	CASSLRGGDTDTQYF	TGTGCCAGCAGCTTACGCGGGGGGGACACAGATACGCAGTATTTT
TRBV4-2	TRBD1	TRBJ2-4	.	CASSQDWAGQDHAKNIQYF	TGTGCCAGCAGCCAAGATTGGGCAGGACAGGATCATGCCAAAAACATTCAGTACTTC
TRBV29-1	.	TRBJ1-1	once	CSAPETGTEAFF	TGCAGCGCACCAGAGACGGGCACTGAAGCTTTCTTT
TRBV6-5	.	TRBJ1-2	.	CASSYNGQGNGYTF	TGTGCCAGCAGTTACAATGGCCAGGGTAATGGCTACACCTTC
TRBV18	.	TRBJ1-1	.	CASSANRDTEAFF	TGTGCCAGCTCCGCGAATCGGGACACTGAAGCTTTCTTT
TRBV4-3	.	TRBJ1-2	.	CASSQDPGPGYGYTF	TGCGCCAGCAGCCAAGATCCGGGTCCTGGCTATGGCTACACCTTC
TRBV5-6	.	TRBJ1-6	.	CASSLSGMPWAYNSPLHF	TGTGCCAGCAGCTTGTCAGGAATGCCCTGGGCCTATAATTCACCCCTCCACTTT
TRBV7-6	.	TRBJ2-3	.	CASSQRGDTQYF	TGTGCCAGCAGCCAGAGAGGAGATACGCAGTATTTT
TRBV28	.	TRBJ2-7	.	CASSSGAGAYEQYF	TGTGCCAGCAGTTCAGGGGCAGGGGCCTACGAGCAGTACTTC
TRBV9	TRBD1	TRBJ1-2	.	CASNRDRNYGYTF	TGTGCCAGCAACCGGGACAGGAACTATGGCTACACCTTC
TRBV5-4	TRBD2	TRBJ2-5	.	CASSYTSGGVFETQYF	TGTGCCAGCAGCTACACTAGCGGGGGGGTGTTTGAGACCCAGTACTTC
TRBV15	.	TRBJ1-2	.	CDFRSPANYGYTF	TGTGACTTCCGTTCACCCGCTAACTATGGCTACACCTTC
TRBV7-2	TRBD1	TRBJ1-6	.	CASSLLGQGATRYSPLHF	TGTGCCAGCAGCTTACTAGGACAGGGGGCGACCCGTTATTCACCCCTCCACTTT
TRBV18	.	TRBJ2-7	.	CASSPSSPGPYEQYF	TGTGCCAGCTCACCATCATCCCCTGGCCCCTACGAGCAGTACTTC
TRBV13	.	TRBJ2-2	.	CASSPPMGHANTGELFF	TGTGCCAGCAGCCCACCCATGGGACACGCGAACACCGGGGAGCTGTTTTTT
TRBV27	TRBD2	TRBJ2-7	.	CASSLKGLAGYEQYF	TGTGCCAGCAGTTTAAAGGGACTAGCGGGGTACGAGCAGTACTTC
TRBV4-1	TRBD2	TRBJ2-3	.	CASSHPGRGRGSTDTQYF	TGCGCCAGCAGCCATCCCGGGAGGGGCAGGGGTAGCACAGATACGCAGTATTTT
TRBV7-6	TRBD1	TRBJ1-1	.	CASSLGTGFSGNTEAFF	TGTGCCAGCAGCTTAGGGACAGGCTTCTCCGGGAACACTGAAGCTTTCTTT
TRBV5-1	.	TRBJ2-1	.	CASSLASYNEQFF	TGCGCCAGCAGCTTGGCTAGTTACAATGAGCAGTTCTTC
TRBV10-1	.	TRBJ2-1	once	CASSESRGGNEQFF	TGCGCCAGCAGTGAGTCCAGAGGGGGCAATGAGCAGTTCTTC
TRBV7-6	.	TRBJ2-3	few	CASSLAASASTDTQYF	TGTGCCAGCAGCTTAGCGGCTAGCGCTAGCACAGATACGCAGTATTTT
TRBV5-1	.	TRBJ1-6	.	CASSGRPSGGNSPLHF	TGCGCCAGCAGCGGACGGCCCTCGGGGGGCAACTCACCCCTCCACTTT
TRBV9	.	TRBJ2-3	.	CASSNSNTQYF	TGTGCCAGCAGCAACTCAAATACGCAGTATTTT
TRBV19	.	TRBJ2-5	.	CASSPQETQYF	TGTGCCAGTAGTCCTCAAGAGACCCAGTACTTC
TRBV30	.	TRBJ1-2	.	CASPGGYGYTF	TGTGCCTCCCCGGGTGGATATGGCTACACCTTC
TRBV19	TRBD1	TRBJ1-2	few	CASTNTPGQNYGYTF	TGTGCCAGTACCAACACCCCGGGACAGAACTATGGCTACACCTTC
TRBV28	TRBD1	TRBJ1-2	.	CASSLSGRGLDGYTF	TGTGCCAGCAGTTTATCAGGCAGGGGGCTCGATGGCTACACCTTC
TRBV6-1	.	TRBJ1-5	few	CASSERLDNQPQHF	TGTGCCAGCAGTGAACGGTTAGATAATCAGCCCCAGCATTTT
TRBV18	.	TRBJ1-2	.	CASSWNRDGYGYTF	TGTGCCAGCTCATGGAACAGGGATGGCTATGGCTACACCTTC
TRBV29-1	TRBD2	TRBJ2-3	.	CSVGPSGGSTDTQYF	TGCAGCGTCGGACCTAGCGGGGGTAGCACAGATACGCAGTATTTT
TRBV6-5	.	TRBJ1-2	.	CASTPGWSPGYTF	TGTGCCAGCACTCCAGGCTGGTCCCCTGGCTACACCTTC
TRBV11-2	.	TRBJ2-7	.	CASSPGTSSYEQYF	TGTGCCAGCAGCCCCGGGACATCCTCCTACGAGCAGTACTTC
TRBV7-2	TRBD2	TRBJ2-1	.	CASRYGLAGLDEQFF	TGTGCCAGCAGATATGGATTAGCGGGGCTGGATGAGCAGTTCTTC
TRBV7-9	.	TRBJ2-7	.	CASSPPGGSYEQYF	TGTGCCAGCAGCCCCCCCGGGGGCTCCTACGAGCAGTACTTC
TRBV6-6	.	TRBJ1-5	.	CASSGGIDQPQHF	TGTGCCAGCTCGGGGGGAATCGATCAGCCCCAGCATTTT
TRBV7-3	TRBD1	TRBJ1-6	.	CASSRMTGFNSPLHF	TGTGCCAGCAGTCGGATGACAGGGTTTAATTCACCCCTCCACTTT
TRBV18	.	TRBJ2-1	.	CASSPSGSYNEQFF	TGTGCCAGCTCACCCAGCGGCTCCTACAATGAGCAGTTCTTC
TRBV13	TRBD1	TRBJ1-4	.	CASRQGPVEKLFF	TGTGCCAGCAGACAGGGGCCTGTGGAAAAACTGTTTTTT
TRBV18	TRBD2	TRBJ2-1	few	CASSPTSGGANEQFF	TGTGCCAGCTCACCGACTAGCGGGGGGGCCAATGAGCAGTTCTTC
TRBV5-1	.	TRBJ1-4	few	CASSLAQAGEKLFF	TGCGCCAGCAGCTTGGCTCAGGCGGGCGAAAAACTGTTTTTT
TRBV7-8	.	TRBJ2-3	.	CASSLVGHGQYF	TGTGCCAGCAGCTTAGTGGGGCATGGGCAGTATTTT